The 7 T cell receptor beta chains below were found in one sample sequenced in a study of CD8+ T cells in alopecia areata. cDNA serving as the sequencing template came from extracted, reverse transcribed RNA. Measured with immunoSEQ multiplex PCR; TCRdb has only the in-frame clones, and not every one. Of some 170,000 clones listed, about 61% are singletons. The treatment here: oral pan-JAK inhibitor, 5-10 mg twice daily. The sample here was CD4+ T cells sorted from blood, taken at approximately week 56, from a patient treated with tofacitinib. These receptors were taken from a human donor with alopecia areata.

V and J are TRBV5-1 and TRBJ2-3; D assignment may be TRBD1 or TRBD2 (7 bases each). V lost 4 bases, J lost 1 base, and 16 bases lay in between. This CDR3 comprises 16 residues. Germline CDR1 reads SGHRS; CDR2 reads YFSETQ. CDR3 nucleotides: TGCGCCAGCAGCCACGAGGGAGGGGGCCGCACAGATACGCAGTATTTT. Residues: CASSHEGGGRTDTQYF.

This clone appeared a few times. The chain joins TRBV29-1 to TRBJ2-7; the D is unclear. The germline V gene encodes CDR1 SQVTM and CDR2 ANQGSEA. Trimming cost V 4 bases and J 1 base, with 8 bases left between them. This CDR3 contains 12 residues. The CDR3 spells CSVVERSYEQYF. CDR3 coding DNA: TGCAGCGTTGTGGAACGATCCTACGAGCAGTACTTC.

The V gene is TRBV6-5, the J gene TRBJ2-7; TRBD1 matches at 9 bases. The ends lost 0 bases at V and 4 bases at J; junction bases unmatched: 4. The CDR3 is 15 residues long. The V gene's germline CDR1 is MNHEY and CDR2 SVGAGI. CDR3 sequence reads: CASSYSGTGTYEQYF. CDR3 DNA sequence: TGTGCCAGCAGTTACTCCGGGACAGGGACTTACGAGCAGTACTTC.

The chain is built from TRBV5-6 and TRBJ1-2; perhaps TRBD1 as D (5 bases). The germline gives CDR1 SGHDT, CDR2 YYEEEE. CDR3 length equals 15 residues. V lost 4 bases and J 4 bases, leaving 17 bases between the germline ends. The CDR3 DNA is TGTGCCAGCAGCCCTTCCTTAACCGGGACCTATGGCTACACCTTC. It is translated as CASSPSLTGTYGYTF.

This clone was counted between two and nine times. The CDR3 nucleotides read TGCAGCGTTTCACAGGGGACGGTAGCAGATACGCAGTATTTT. Its protein product is CSVSQGTVADTQYF. The J gene is TRBJ2-3, the V gene TRBV29-1; 7 bases line up with TRBD1. CDR1 SQVTM and CDR2 ANQGSEA come from the germline V gene. CDR3 length: 14 residues. The junction had 9 bases not matched to a gene; V was cut back by 5 bases and J by 4 bases.

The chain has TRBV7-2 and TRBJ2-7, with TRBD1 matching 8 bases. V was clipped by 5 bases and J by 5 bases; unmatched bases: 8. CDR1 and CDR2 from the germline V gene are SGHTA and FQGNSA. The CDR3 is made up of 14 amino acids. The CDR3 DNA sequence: TGTGCCAGCAGCCTTCAGGGGGCGGTCCACGAGCAGTACTTC. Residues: CASSLQGAVHEQYF.

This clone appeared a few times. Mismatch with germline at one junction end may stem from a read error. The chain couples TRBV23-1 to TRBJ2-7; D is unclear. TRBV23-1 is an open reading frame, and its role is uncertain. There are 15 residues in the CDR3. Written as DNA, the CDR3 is TGCGCCAGCAGTCATTCCCCCTGGTCCTCCAACGAGCAGTACTTC. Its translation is CASSHSPWSSNEQYF.